The present TCR beta chain was sequenced within a study of T cells in Graves' hyperthyroidism and ophthalmopathy. Amplified TCR beta CDR3 regions came from RNA transcripts. The primer set for the first-round RT-PCR of the TCR CDR3 was HTBI. TCRdb reprocessed the multiplex PCR reads with MiXCR, giving one entry per CDR3 protein. This sample has around 400,000 distinct CDR3 sequences, with about 15% found just once. Germline CDR1 is DFQATT and CDR2 is SNEGSKA (reference sequence). The CDR3 consists of 16 residues. Between the trimmed V and J ends, which lost 7 bases and 2 bases, there was a span of 22 bases. Diagnosing involved the use of clinical symptoms, serum thyroxine and TRAb, thyroid ultrasound and orbital computed tomography. The PBMCs were sourced from fresh peripheral blood (about 10 ml). This clonotype was counted only a few times.

Sequenced material: blood. The clonotype was recovered from a woman under 30 with Graves' hyperthyroidism that later progressed to Graves' ophthalmopathy. The V gene is TRBV20-1, the J gene TRBJ2-3; the D gene is possibly TRBD2 (5 bases). Here the CDR3 reads CSVQVLGVGVTDTQYF. CDR3 DNA: TGCAGTGTTCAGGTACTGGGAGTTGGAGTCACAGATACGCAGTATTTT.